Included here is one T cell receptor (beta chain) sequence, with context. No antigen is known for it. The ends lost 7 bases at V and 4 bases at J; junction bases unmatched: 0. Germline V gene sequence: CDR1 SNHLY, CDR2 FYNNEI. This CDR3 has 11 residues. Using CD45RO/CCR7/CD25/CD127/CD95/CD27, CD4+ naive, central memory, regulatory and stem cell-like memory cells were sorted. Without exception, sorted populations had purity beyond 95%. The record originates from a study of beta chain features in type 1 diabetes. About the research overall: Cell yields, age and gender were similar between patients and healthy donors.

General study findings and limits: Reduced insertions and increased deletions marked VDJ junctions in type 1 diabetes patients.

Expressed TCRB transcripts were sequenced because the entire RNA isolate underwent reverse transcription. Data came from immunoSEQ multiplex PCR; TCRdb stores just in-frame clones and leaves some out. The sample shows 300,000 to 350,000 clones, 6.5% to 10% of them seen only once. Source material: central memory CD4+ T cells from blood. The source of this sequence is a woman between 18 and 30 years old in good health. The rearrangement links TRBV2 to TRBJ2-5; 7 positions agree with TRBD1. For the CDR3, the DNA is TGTGCCAGCAACAGGGGAGAGACCCAGTACTTC. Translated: CASNRGETQYF. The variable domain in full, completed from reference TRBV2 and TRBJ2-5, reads EPEVTQTPSHQVTQMGQEVILRCVPISNHLYFYWYRQILGQKVEFLVSFYNNEISEKSEIFDDQFSVERPDGSNFTLKIRSTKLEDSAMYFCASNRGETQYFGPGTRLLVL.